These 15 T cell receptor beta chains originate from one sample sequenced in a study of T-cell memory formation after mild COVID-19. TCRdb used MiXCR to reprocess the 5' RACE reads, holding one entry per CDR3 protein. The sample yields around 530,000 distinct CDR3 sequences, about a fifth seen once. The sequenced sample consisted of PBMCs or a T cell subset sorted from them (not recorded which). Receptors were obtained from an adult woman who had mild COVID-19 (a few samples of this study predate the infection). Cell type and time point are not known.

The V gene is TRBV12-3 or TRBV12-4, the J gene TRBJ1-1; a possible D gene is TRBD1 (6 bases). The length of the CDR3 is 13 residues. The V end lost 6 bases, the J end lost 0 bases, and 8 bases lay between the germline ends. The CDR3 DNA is TGTGCCAGCAGAGCAGGGGTGAACACTGAAGCTTTCTTT. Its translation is CASRAGVNTEAFF.

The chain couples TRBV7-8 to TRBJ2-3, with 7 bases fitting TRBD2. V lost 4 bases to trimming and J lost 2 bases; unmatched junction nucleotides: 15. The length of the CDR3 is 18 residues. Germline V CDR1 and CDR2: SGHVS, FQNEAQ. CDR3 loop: CASSSERRTRRFTDTQYF. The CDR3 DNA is TGTGCCAGCAGCTCCGAAAGGCGGACTAGAAGATTCACAGATACGCAGTATTTT.

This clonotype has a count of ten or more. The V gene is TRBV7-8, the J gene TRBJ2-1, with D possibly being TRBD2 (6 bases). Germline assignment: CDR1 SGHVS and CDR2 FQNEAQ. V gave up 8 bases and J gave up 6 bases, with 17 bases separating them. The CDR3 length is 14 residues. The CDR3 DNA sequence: TGTGCCAGCCGGGCCGGGGGAGACTTCAATGAGCAGTTCTTC. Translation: CASRAGGDFNEQFF.

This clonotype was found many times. CDR3 in amino acids: CATSGGYNEQFF. CDR3 DNA sequence: TGTGCCACCAGTGGCGGCTACAATGAGCAGTTCTTC. The chain carries TRBV24-1 and TRBJ2-1; D is unclear. V lost 5 bases to trimming and J lost 3 bases, with 4 bases between them. The CDR3 covers 12 residues. Germline CDR1 and CDR2: KGHDR and SFDVKD.

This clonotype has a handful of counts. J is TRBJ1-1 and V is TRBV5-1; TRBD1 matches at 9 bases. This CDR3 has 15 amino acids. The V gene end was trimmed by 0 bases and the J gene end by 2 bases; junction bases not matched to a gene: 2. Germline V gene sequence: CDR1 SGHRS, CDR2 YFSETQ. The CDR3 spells CASSLGDRANTEAFF. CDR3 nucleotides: TGCGCCAGCAGCTTGGGGGACAGGGCTAACACTGAAGCTTTCTTT.

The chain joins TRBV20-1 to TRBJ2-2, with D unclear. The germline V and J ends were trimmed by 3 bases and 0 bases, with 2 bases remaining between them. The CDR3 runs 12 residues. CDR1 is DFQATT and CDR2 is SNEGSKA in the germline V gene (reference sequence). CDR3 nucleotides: TGCAGTGCTAGCACGAACACCGGGGAGCTGTTTTTT. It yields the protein CSASTNTGELFF.

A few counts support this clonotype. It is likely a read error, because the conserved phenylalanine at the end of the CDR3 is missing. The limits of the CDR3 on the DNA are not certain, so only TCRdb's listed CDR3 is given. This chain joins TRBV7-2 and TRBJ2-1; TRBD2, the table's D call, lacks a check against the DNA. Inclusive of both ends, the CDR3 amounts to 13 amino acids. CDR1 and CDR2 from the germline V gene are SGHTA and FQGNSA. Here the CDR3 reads CASSPHSGMWPGS.

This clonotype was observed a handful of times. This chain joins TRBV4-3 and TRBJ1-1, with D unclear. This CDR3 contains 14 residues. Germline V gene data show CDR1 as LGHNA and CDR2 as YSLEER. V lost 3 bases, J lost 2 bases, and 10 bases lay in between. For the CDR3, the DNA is TGCGCCAGCAGCCAGGGGTTCCGCAACACTGAAGCTTTCTTT. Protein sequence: CASSQGFRNTEAFF.

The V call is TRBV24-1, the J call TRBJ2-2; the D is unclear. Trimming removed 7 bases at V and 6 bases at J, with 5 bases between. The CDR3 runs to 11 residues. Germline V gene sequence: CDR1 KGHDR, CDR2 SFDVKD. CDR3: CATRTAGELFF. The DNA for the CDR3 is TGTGCCACCAGGACGGCCGGGGAGCTGTTTTTT.

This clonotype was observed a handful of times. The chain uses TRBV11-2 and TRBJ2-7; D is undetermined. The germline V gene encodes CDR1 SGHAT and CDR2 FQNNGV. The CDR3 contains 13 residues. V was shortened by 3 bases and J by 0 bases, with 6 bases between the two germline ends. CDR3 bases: TGTGCCAGCAGCTTTATAAGCTCCTACGAGCAGTACTTC. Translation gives CASSFISSYEQYF. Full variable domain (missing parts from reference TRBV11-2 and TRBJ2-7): EAGVAQSPRYKIIEKRQSVAFWCNPISGHATLYWYQQILGQGPKLLIQFQNNGVVDDSQLPKDRFSAERLKGVDSTLKIQPAKLEDSAVYLCASSFISSYEQYFGPGTRLTVT.

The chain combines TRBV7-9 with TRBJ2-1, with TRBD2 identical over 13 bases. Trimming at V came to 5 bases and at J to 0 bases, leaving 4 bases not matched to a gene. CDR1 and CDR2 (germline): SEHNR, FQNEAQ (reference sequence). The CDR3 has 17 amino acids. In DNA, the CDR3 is TGTGCCAGCAGCGACGGACTAGCGGGGGACTCCTACAATGAGCAGTTCTTC. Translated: CASSDGLAGDSYNEQFF.

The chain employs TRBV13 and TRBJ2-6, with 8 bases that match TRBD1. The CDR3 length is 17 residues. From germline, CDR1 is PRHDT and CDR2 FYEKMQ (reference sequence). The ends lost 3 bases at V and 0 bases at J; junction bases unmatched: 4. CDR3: CASSFWTGLSGANVLTF. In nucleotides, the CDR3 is TGTGCCAGCAGCTTTTGGACAGGGCTCTCTGGGGCCAACGTCCTGACTTTC.

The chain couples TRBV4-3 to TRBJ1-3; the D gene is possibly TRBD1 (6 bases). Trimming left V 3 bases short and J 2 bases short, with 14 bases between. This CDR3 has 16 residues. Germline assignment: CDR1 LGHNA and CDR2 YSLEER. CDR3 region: CASSHGGGQTGNTIYF. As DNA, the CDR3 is TGCGCCAGCAGCCATGGGGGCGGACAGACTGGAAACACCATATATTTT.

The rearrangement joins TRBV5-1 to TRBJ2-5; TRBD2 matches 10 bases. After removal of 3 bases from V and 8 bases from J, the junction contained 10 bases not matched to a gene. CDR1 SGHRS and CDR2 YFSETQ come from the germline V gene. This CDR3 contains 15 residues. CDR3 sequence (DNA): TGCGCCAGCAGCTCTAGCGGGGGTCCGGAGGAAACCCAGTACTTC. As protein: CASSSSGGPEETQYF. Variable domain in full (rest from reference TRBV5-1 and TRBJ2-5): KAGVTQTPRYLIKTRGQQVTLSCSPISGHRSVSWYQQTPGQGLQFLFEYFSETQRNKGNFPGRFSGRQFSNSRSEMNVSTLELGDSALYLCASSSSGGPEETQYFGPGTRLLVL.

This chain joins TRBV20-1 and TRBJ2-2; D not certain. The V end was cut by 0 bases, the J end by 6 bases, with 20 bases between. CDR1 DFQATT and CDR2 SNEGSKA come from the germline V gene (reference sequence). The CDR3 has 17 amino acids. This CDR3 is CSARDVTVSSGAGELFF. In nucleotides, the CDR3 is TGCAGTGCTAGAGATGTAACGGTCTCCTCCGGCGCCGGGGAGCTGTTTTTT.